A single sample is the source of the 17 T cell receptor beta chains below, sequenced in a study of identical twins. TCRdb passed the 5' RACE reads through MiXCR, listing each CDR3 protein once. The sample consists of 250,000 to 300,000 distinct CDR3 sequences, roughly 10% of them appearing once. These same records also appear under a second study, on yellow fever vaccine responses in identical twins.

Material for sequencing was CD8+ T cells sorted from blood. Source of these receptors: a woman aged 18-29 years in good health.

This clonotype was observed many times. The chain has TRBV27 and TRBJ2-5; D possibly corresponds to TRBD2 (6 bases). CDR1 MNHEY and CDR2 SMNVEV come from the germline V gene (reference sequence). The V and J ends lost 4 bases and 6 bases respectively, with 12 bases between them. CDR3 size: 13 residues. The CDR3 sequence: CASSSLEGKTQYF. As DNA, the CDR3 is TGTGCCAGCAGTTCACTGGAGGGGAAGACCCAGTACTTC.

At least ten counts were recorded for this clonotype. The chain joins TRBV7-9 to TRBJ2-7; D perhaps matches TRBD1 (6 bases). Germline CDR1 SEHNR, CDR2 FQNEAQ (reference sequence). V lost 1 base to trimming and J lost 1 base, with 8 bases between them. CDR3 length equals 14 residues. Written as DNA, the CDR3 is TGTGCCAGCAGCTTAGGGGACATTTCCTACGAGCAGTACTTC. Translating gives CASSLGDISYEQYF.

Ten or more counts support this clonotype. The CDR3 loop is CASSPGWEQYF. The CDR3 nucleotides are TGTGCCAGCAGTCCGGGTTGGGAGCAGTACTTC. The rearrangement joins TRBV27 to TRBJ2-7; D is unclear. Germline-derived CDR1 and CDR2 are MNHEY and SMNVEV (reference sequence). The CDR3 contains 11 residues. V lost 5 bases and J lost 7, with 9 bases in between.

Only a few counts were recorded for this clonotype. This chain joins TRBV12-3 or TRBV12-4 and TRBJ2-1; 8 nucleotides match TRBD2. This CDR3 has 17 amino acids. V shed 3 bases and J 4 bases; nucleotides not matched to a gene: 11. CDR3 amino acids: CASSFTSRTSSYNEQFF. CDR3 coding DNA: TGTGCCAGCAGTTTTACTTCTAGGACTAGCAGTTACAATGAGCAGTTCTTC.

Many counts were recorded for this clonotype. The chain recombines TRBV6-4 with TRBJ1-1, with a weak D call TRBD1 (5 bases). Germline V lookup: CDR1 MRHNA, CDR2 SNTAGT. V shed 6 bases and J shed 5 bases, with 16 bases lying between them. The CDR3 runs 14 residues. CDR3 amino acids: CASSRSGGTTEAFF. CDR3 nucleotide sequence: TGTGCCAGCAGCCGCTCCGGGGGGACGACTGAAGCTTTCTTT.

This clonotype was found many times. The V call is TRBV9, the J call TRBJ2-1, with TRBD1 identical over 8 bases. Germline-derived CDR1 and CDR2 are SGDLS and YYNGEE. V shed 0 bases and J 3 bases; nucleotides not matched to a gene: 2. This CDR3 comprises 15 residues. The CDR3 sequence: CASSVVGQGYNEQFF. In nucleotides, the CDR3 is TGTGCCAGCAGCGTAGTCGGACAGGGCTACAATGAGCAGTTCTTC.

This clonotype was seen a handful of times. The gene calls are TRBV20-1 and TRBJ2-5, with D possibly being TRBD1 or TRBD2 (6 bases each). The CDR3 loop spans 15 amino acids. Trimming shortened V by 3 bases and J by 5 bases, and 19 bases separated the two germline ends. The germline gives CDR1 DFQATT, CDR2 SNEGSKA (reference sequence). As DNA, the CDR3 is TGCAGTGCTAGGGGCGGGACACCCGAGTGGGAGACCCAGTACTTC. This encodes CSARGGTPEWETQYF.

For this clonotype: This may stem from a read error, because a much larger clone lies one nucleotide away. This chain connects TRBV3-1 to TRBJ2-4, with a tentative D call TRBD1 (6 bases). The CDR3 has 13 amino acids. Per the germline V gene, CDR1 is LGHDT and CDR2 is YNNKEL (reference sequence). The CDR3 DNA is TGTGCCAGCAGCCGGGGGCTCGGGAACATTCACTACTTC. This gives the protein CASSRGLGNIHYF. Filled out from reference TRBV3-1 and TRBJ2-4, the complete variable domain reads DTAVSQTPKYLVTQMGNDKSIKCEQNLGHDTMYWYKQDSKKFLKIMFSYNNKELIINETVPNRFSPKSPDKAHLNLHINSLELGDSAVYFCASSRGLGNIHYFGAGTRLSVL.

V is TRBV9 and J is TRBJ1-2; D remains ambiguous. CDR1 is SGDLS, CDR2 YYNGEE, per germline. The CDR3 length is 15 residues. The V end was cut by 3 bases, the J end by 4 bases, with 16 bases between. CDR3 region: CASSGPREGSYGYTF. The CDR3 bases are TGTGCCAGCAGCGGCCCCCGTGAGGGCTCCTATGGCTACACCTTC.

The CDR3 is CSVEGPLTTGPADRQYF. The CDR3 nucleotides read TGCAGCGTTGAAGGTCCACTGACTACAGGACCGGCCGACAGGCAGTACTTC. This chain links TRBV29-1 with TRBJ2-7, with D perhaps assigned TRBD1 or TRBD2 (5 bases each). Trimming removed 1 base from V and 9 bases from J, with 28 bases in between. The CDR3 has 17 residues. Per germline, CDR1 SQVTM and CDR2 ANQGSEA.

This clonotype was counted only a few times. This chain uses TRBV4-1 with TRBJ2-7; 9 nucleotides match TRBD1. Germline trimming cut 4 bases from V and 3 bases from J; bases unmatched to any gene: 7. Germline values: CDR1 MGHRA, CDR2 YSYEKL. This CDR3 is built from 15 residues. The CDR3 loop is CASSPSGTGIYEQYF. In DNA, the CDR3 is TGCGCCAGCAGCCCGAGTGGGACAGGGATCTACGAGCAGTACTTC.

This clonotype was observed many times. This chain uses TRBV3-1 with TRBJ2-3; D is perhaps TRBD1 (7 bases). The germline V and J ends were trimmed by 0 bases and 4 bases, with 14 bases remaining between them. The germline V gene has CDR1 LGHDT and CDR2 YNNKEL (reference sequence). The CDR3 consists of 16 residues. CDR3 nucleotides: TGTGCCAGCAGCCAAGAAGGTCAGGGGGAGGCAGATACGCAGTATTTT. Protein sequence: CASSQEGQGEADTQYF.

The V and J genes are TRBV29-1 and TRBJ2-7; TRBD1 matches at 10 bases. Trimming took 1 base from V and 3 from J; bases not matched to a gene: 3. In germline, CDR1 is SQVTM, CDR2 ANQGSEA. CDR3 size: 14 residues. The DNA of the CDR3 is TGCAGCGTTGAAGGGACAGGGGGGATCTACGAGCAGTACTTC. This gives the protein CSVEGTGGIYEQYF.

The rearrangement links TRBV14 to TRBJ1-5; maybe TRBD1 (6 bases). CDR3 size: 14 residues. V gave up 6 bases and J gave up 4 bases, with 13 bases separating them. Germline loops: CDR1 SGHDN, CDR2 FVKESK. The CDR3 DNA sequence: TGTGCCAGCAGTCTAACAGGGTTAAATCAGCCCCAGCATTTT. Its translation is CASSLTGLNQPQHF.

This clonotype appeared many times. The genes are TRBV6-2 or TRBV6-3 and TRBJ2-7; weak D call: TRBD2 (6 bases). Germline V gene lookup returns CDR1 MNHEY and CDR2 SVGEGT. This CDR3 has 15 residues. V lost 10 bases to trimming and J lost 1 base, with 20 bases between them. The CDR3 is CATVYGRNPSYEQYF. In DNA form, the CDR3 reads TGTGCCACAGTTTACGGGAGAAACCCTTCCTACGAGCAGTACTTC.

CDR3 sequence: CASSSDWSSSYEQYF. The CDR3 nucleotides are TGTGCCAGCAGCTCTGATTGGAGCTCCAGCTACGAGCAGTACTTC. J is TRBJ2-7 and V is TRBV7-9; no reliable D call. The CDR3 has 15 residues. The V gene's germline CDR1 is SEHNR and CDR2 FQNEAQ (reference sequence). Trimming removed 4 bases at V and 3 bases at J, with 16 bases between.

This clonotype showed up many times. The chain couples TRBV29-1 to TRBJ2-3, with 9 bases matching TRBD2. There are 14 residues in the CDR3. Germline values: CDR1 SQVTM, CDR2 ANQGSEA. Losses at the gene ends were 3 bases for V and 1 base for J; bases not matched to a gene: 2. The CDR3 is CSVEAGGGTDTQYF. The CDR3 DNA follows: TGCAGCGTTGAGGCGGGAGGGGGCACAGATACGCAGTATTTT.